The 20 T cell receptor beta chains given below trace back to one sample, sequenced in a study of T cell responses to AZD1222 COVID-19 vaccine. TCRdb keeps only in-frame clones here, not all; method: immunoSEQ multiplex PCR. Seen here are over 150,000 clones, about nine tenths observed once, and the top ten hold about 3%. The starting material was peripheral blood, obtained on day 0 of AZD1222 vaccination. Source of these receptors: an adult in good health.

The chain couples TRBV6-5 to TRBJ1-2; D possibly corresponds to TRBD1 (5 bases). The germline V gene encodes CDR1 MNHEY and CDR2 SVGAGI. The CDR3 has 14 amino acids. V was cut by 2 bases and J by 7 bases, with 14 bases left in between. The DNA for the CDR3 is TGTGCCAGCAGTTACCGGGACGGAGGCCGTGGCTACACCTTC. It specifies CASSYRDGGRGYTF.

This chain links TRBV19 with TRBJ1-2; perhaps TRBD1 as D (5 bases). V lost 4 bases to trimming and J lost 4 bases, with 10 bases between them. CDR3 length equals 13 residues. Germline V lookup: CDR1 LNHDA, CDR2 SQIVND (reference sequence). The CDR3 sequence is CASSNDRFYGYTF. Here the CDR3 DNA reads TGTGCCAGTAGTAATGACAGATTCTATGGCTACACCTTC.

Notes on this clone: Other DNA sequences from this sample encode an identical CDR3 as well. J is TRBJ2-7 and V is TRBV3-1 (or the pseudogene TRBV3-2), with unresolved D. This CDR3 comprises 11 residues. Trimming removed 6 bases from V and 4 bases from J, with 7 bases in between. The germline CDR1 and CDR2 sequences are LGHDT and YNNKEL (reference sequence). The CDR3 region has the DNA TGTGCCAGCAGTTCACTATACGAGCAGTACTTC. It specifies CASSSLYEQYF.

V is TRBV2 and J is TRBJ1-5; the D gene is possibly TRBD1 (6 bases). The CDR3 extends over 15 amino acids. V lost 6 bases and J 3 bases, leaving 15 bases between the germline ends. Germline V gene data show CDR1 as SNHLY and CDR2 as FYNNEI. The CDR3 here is CASRAGGAINQPQHF. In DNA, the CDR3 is TGTGCCAGCAGGGCGGGGGGCGCGATCAATCAGCCCCAGCATTTT.

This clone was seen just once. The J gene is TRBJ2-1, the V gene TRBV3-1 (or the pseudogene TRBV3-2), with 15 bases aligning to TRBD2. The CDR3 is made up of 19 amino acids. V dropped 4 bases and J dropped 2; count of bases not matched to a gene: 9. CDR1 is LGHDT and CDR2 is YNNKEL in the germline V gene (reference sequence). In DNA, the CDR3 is TGTGCCAGCAGCCCCGGACTAGCGGGGGGGCCGGGGACCTACAATGAGCAGTTCTTC. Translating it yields CASSPGLAGGPGTYNEQFF.

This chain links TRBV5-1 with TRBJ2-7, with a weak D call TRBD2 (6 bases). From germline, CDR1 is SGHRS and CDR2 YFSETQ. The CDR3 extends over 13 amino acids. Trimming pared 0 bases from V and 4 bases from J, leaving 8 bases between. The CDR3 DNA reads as TGCGCCAGCAGCTTGGCGGGGGAGTACGAGCAGTACTTC. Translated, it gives CASSLAGEYEQYF.

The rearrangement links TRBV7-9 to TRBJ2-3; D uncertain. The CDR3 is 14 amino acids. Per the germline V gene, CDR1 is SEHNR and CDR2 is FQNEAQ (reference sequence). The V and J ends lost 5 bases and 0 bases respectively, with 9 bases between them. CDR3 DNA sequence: TGTGCCAGCAGCCGGTCGACAAGCACAGATACGCAGTATTTT. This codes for CASSRSTSTDTQYF.

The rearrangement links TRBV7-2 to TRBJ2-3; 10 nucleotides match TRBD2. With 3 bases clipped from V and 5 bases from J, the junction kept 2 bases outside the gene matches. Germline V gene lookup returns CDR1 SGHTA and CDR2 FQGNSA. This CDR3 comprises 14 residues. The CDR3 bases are TGTGCCAGCAGCTTGAGCGGGGGGGGAGATACGCAGTATTTT. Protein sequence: CASSLSGGGDTQYF.

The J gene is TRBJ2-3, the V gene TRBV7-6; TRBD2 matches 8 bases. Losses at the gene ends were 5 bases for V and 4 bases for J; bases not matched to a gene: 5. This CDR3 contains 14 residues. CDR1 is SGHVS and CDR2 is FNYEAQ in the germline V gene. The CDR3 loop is CASSIGGAADTQYF. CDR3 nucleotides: TGTGCCAGCAGCATCGGGGGGGCCGCAGATACGCAGTATTTT.

CDR3 in DNA: TGTGCCATCAGTGCCGCTGGAGGGAGGGACACTGAAGCTTTCTTT. Its translation is CAISAAGGRDTEAFF. V usage is TRBV10-3 and J usage is TRBJ1-1; D is unclear. Germline CDR1 is ENHRY and CDR2 is SYGVKD. V was cut by 4 bases and J by 3 bases, with 15 bases left in between. The CDR3 contains 15 residues.

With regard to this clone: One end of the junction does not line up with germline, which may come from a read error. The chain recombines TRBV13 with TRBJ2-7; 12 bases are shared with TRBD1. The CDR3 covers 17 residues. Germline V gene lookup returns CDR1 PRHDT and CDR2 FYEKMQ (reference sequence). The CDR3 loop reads CARSARGGQGALFEQYF. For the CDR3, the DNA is TGTGCCCGCAGCGCCCGGGGGGGACAGGGGGCTCTTTTCGAGCAGTACTTC.

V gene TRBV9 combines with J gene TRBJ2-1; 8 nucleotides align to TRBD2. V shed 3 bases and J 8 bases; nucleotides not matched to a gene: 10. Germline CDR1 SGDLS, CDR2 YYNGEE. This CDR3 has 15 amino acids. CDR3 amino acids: CASSAPGGGADEQFF. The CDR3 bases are TGTGCCAGCAGCGCCCCGGGAGGGGGGGCAGATGAGCAGTTCTTC. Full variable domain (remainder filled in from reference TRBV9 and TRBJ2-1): DSGVTQTPKHLITATGQRVTLRCSPRSGDLSVYWYQQSLDQGLQFLIQYYNGEERAKGNILERFSAQQFPDLHSELNLSSLELGDSALYFCASSAPGGGADEQFFGPGTRLTVL.

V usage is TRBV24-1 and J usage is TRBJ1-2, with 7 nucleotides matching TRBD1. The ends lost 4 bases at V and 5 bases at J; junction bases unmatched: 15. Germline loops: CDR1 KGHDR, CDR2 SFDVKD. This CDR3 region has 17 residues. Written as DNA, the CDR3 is TGTGCCACCAGTGACCAACCACAGGGGACCCTTGGGTATGGCTACACCTTC. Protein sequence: CATSDQPQGTLGYGYTF.

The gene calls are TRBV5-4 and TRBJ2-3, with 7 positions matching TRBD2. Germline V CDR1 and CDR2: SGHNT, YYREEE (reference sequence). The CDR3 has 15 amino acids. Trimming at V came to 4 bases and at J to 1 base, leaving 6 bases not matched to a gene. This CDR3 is CASSSGTPGTDTQYF. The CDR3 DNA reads TGTGCCAGCAGCAGCGGGACTCCTGGCACAGATACGCAGTATTTT.

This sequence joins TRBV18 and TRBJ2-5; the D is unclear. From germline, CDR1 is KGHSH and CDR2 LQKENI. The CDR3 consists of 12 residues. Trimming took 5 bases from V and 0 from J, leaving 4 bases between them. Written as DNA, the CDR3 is TGTGCCAGCTCAGACTACCAAGAGACCCAGTACTTC. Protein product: CASSDYQETQYF.

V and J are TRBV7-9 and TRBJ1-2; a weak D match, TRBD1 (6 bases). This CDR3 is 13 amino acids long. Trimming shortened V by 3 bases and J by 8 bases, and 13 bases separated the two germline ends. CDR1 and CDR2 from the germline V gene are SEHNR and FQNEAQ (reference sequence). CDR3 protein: CASSFEDSGGYTF. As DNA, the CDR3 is TGTGCCAGCAGCTTTGAGGACAGCGGAGGCTACACCTTC.

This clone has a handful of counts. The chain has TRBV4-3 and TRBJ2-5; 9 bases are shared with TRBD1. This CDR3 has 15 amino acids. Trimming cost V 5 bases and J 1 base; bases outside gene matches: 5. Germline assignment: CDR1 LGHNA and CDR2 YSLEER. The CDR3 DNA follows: TGCGCCAGCAGCAGGGGACAGGGCTTCCAAGAGACCCAGTACTTC. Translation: CASSRGQGFQETQYF.

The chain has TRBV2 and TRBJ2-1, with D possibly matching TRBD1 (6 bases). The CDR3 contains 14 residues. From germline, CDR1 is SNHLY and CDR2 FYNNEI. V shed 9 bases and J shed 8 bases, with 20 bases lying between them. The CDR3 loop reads CASPRDTFADEQFF. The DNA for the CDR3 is TGTGCCAGTCCCCGGGACACATTTGCGGATGAGCAGTTCTTC.

The CDR3 nucleotides read TGTGCCAGCAGTGAAGATGGCTACAGCAAGACCCAGTACTTC. Translation gives CASSEDGYSKTQYF. The chain employs TRBV6-4 and TRBJ2-5; no clear D gene. The CDR3 has 14 amino acids. Germline values: CDR1 MRHNA, CDR2 SNTAGT. V was cut by 3 bases and J by 6 bases, with 14 bases left in between.

CDR3 sequence (DNA): TGTGCCAGCAGCCAAATTCTAGCGGCCTACACAGATACGCAGTATTTT. Residues: CASSQILAAYTDTQYF. The chain recombines TRBV11-2 with TRBJ2-3, with 7 nucleotides matching TRBD2. Trimming took 5 bases from V and 2 from J; bases not matched to a gene: 10. This CDR3 has 16 residues. CDR1 is SGHAT, CDR2 FQNNGV, per germline.